This T cell receptor beta chain was retrieved from a study of metastatic and nonmetastatic thyroid tumors. Each patient came to thyroid surgery without any prior treatment (of any kind). Trimming took 0 bases from V and 9 from J, leaving 9 bases between them. Germline V gene data show CDR1 as DFQATT and CDR2 as SNEGSKA (reference sequence). CDR3 length: 11 residues. TCRdb re-called the PCR reads with MiXCR. Of about 92,000 clones listed, about 15% are singletons. There are many counts of this clone. Sequences were obtained from blood. The V gene is TRBV20-1, the J gene TRBJ2-7; D not resolved. The origin of this receptor is a female donor with papillary thyroid cancer or a benign thyroid nodule (not recorded which). Some clones in this sample may be carry-over from other donors' samples. The CDR3 sequence: CSARDPPGQYF. CDR3 DNA: TGCAGTGCTAGAGATCCCCCAGGGCAGTACTTC.